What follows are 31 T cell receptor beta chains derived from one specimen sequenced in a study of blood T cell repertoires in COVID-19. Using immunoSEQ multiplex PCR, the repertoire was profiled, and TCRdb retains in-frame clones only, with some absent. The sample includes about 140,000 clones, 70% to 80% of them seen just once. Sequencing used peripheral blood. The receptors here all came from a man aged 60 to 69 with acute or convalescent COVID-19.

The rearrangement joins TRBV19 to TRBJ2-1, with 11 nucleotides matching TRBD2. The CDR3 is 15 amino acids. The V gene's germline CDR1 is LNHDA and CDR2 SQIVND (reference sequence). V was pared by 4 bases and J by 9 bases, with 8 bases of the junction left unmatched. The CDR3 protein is CASSRGTSGVFEQFF. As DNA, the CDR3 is TGTGCCAGTAGTAGGGGGACTAGCGGAGTCTTTGAGCAGTTCTTC.

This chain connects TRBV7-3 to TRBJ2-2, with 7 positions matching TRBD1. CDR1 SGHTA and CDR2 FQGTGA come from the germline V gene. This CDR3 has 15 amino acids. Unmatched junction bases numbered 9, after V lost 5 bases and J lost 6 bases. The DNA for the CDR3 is TGTGCCAGCAGCCGACAGGGTATGAGCCCCGGGGAGCTGTTTTTT. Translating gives CASSRQGMSPGELFF.

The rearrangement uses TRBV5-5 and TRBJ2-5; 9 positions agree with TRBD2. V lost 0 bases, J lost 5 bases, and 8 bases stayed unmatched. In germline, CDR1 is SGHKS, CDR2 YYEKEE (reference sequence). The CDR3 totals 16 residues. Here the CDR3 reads CASSLEAGGIVETQYF. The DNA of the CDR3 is TGTGCCAGCAGCTTGGAGGCGGGAGGGATTGTGGAGACCCAGTACTTC.

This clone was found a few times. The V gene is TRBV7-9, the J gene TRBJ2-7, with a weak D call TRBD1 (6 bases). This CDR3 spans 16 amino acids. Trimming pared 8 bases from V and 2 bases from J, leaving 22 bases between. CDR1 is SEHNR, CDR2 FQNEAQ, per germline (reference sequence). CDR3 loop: CASRSPGQSSPYEQYF. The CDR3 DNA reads TGTGCCAGCCGCAGCCCGGGACAAAGTTCGCCCTACGAGCAGTACTTC.

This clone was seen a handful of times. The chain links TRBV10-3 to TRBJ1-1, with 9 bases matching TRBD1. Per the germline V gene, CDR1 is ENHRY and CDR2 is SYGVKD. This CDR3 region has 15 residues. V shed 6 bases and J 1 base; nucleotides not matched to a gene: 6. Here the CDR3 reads CAIRRDREPNTEAFF. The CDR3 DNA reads TGTGCCATCAGGAGGGACAGGGAACCGAACACTGAAGCTTTCTTT.

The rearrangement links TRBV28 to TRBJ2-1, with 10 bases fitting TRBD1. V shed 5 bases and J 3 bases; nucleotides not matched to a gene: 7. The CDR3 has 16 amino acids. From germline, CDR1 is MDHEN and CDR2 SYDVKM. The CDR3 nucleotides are TGTGCCAGCAGTCCCGGACAGGGGGTCGTCTACAATGAGCAGTTCTTC. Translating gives CASSPGQGVVYNEQFF.

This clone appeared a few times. The CDR3 bases are TGTGCCAGCAGTTTTGAGCGGGAGCTCCCGGAGACCCAGTACTTC. It specifies CASSFERELPETQYF. The chain joins TRBV28 to TRBJ2-5; 8 nucleotides align to TRBD2. The CDR3 extends over 15 amino acids. Germline V gives CDR1 MDHEN, CDR2 SYDVKM. With 3 bases clipped from V and 5 bases from J, the junction kept 8 bases outside the gene matches.

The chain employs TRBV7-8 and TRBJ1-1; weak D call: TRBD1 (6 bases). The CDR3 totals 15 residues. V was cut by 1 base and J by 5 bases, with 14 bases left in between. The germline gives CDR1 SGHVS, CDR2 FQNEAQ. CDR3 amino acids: CASSLELGTLTEAFF. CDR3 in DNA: TGTGCCAGCAGCTTAGAATTAGGGACACTGACTGAAGCTTTCTTT.

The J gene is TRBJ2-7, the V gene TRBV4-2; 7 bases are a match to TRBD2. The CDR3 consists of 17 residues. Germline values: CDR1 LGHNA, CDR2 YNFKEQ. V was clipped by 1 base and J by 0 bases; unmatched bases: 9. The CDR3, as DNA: TGTGCCAGCAGCCAAGCCCCTCTGGGGGGGAGCTCCTACGAGCAGTACTTC. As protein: CASSQAPLGGSSYEQYF.

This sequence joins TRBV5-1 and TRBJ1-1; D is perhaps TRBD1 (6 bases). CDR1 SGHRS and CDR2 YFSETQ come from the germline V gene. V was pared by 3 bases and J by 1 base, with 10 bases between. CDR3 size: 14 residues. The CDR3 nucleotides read TGCGCCAGCAGCTCGACGACAGGGAACACTGAAGCTTTCTTT. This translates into CASSSTTGNTEAFF.

The DNA of the CDR3 is TGCGCCTCAGGACACAGGGGATACAATGAGCAGTTCTTC. Translated, it gives CASGHRGYNEQFF. The genes are TRBV4-3 and TRBJ2-1, with 7 bases lining up with TRBD1. Trimming removed 11 bases from V and 4 bases from J; junction bases left unmatched: 8. CDR3 length: 13 amino acids. CDR1 is LGHNA, CDR2 YSLEER, per germline.

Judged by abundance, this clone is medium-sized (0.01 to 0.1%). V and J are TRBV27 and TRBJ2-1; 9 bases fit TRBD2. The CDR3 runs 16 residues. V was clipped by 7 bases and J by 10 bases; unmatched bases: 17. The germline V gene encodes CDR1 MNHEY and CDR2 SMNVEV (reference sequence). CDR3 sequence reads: CASIPPGREGIGEQFF. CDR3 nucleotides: TGTGCCAGCATCCCCCCGGGGCGGGAGGGGATCGGGGAGCAGTTCTTC.

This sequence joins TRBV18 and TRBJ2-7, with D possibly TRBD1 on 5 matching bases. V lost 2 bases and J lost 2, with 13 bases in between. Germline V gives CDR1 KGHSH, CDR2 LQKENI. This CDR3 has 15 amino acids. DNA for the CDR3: TGTGCCAGCTCACCAAGAACAGGTTCGACCTACGAGCAGTACTTC. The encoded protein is CASSPRTGSTYEQYF.

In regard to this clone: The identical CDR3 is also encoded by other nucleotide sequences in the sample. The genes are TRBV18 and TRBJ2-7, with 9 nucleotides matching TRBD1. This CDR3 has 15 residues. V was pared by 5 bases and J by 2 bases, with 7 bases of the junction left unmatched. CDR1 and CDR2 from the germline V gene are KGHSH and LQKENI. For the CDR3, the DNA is TGTGCCAGCTCAGCGGGACAGGGCTATACCTACGAGCAGTACTTC. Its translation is CASSAGQGYTYEQYF. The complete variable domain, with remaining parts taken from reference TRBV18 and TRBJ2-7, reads NAGVMQNPRHLVRRRGQEARLRCSPMKGHSHVYWYRQLPEEGLKFMVYLQKENIIDESGMPKERFSAEFPKEGPSILRIQQVVRGDSAAYFCASSAGQGYTYEQYFGPGTRLTVT.

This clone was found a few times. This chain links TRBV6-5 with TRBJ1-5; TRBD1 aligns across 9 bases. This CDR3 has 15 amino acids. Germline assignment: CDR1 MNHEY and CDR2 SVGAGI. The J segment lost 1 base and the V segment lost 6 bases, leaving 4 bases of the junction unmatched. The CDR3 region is CASRNRGQSNQPQHF. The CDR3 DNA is TGTGCCAGCAGAAACAGGGGGCAGAGCAATCAGCCCCAGCATTTT.

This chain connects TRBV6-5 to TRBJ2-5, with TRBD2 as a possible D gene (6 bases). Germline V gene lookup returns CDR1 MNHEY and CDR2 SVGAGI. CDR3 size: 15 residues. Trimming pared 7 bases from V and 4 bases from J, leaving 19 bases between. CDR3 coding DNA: TGTGCCAGCACCGAAAGCCCACTAGCTGTAGAGACCCAGTACTTC. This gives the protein CASTESPLAVETQYF.

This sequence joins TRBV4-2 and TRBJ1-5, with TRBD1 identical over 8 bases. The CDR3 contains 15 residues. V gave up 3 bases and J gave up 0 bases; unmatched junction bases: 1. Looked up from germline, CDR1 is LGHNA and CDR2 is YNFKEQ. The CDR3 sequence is CASSQGQDSNQPQHF. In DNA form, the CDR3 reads TGTGCCAGCAGCCAGGGACAGGATAGCAATCAGCCCCAGCATTTT.

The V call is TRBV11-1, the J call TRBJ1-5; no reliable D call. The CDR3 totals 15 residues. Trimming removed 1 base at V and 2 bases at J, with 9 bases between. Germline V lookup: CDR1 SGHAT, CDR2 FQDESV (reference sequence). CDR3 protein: CASSLDSERNQPQHF. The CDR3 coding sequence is TGTGCCAGCAGCTTAGACAGTGAACGCAATCAGCCCCAGCATTTT.

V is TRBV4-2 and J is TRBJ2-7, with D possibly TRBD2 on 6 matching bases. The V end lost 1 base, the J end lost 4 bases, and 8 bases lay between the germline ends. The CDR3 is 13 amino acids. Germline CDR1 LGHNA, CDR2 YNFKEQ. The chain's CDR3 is CASSQVRGYEQYF. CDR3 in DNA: TGTGCCAGCAGCCAAGTCCGGGGGTACGAGCAGTACTTC.

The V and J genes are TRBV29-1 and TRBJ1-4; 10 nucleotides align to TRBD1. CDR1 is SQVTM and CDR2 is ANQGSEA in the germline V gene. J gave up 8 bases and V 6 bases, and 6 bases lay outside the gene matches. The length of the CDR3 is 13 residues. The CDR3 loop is CSVQTGGLEKLFF. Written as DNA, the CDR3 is TGCAGCGTCCAGACAGGGGGCTTAGAAAAACTGTTTTTT.

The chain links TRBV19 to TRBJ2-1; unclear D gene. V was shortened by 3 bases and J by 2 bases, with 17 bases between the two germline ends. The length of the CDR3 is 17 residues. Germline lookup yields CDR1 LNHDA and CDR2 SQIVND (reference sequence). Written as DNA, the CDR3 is TGTGCCAGTAGTATCGCTCGCGGTGGCGGTACCTACAATGAGCAGTTCTTC. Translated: CASSIARGGGTYNEQFF.

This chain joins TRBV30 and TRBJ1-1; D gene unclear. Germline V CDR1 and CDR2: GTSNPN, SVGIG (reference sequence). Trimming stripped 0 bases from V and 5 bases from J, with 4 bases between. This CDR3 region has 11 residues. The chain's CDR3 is CAWSVQTEAFF. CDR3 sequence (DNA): TGTGCCTGGAGTGTACAAACTGAAGCTTTCTTT.

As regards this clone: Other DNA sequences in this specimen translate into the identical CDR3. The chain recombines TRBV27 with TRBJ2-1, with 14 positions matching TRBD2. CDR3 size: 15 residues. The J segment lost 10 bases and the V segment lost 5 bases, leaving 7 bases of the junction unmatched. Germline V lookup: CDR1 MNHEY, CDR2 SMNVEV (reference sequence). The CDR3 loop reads CASSPGTSGSGEQFF. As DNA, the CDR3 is TGTGCCAGCAGTCCCGGGACTAGCGGGAGCGGGGAGCAGTTCTTC.

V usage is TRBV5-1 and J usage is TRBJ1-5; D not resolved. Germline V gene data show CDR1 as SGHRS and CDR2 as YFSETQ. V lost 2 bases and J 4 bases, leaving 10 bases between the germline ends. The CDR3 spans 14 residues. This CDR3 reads CASSFGGRNQPQHF. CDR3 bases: TGCGCCAGCAGCTTTGGAGGGCGGAATCAGCCCCAGCATTTT.

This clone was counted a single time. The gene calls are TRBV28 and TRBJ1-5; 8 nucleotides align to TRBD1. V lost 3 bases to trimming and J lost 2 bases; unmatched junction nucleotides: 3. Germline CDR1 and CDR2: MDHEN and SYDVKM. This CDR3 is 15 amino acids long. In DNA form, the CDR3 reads TGTGCCAGCAGTTTCCCACAGGGGGGCAATCAGCCCCAGCATTTT. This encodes CASSFPQGGNQPQHF.

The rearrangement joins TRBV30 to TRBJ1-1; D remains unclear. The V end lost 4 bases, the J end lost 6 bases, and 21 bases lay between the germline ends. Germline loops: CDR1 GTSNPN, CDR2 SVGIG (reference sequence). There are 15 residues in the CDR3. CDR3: CAWKISGPPGAEAFF. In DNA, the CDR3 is TGTGCCTGGAAGATTTCCGGGCCCCCCGGGGCTGAAGCTTTCTTT.

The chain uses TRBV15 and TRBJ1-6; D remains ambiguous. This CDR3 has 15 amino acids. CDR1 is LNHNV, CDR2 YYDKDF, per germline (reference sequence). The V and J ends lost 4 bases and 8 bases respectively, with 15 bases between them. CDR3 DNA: TGTGCCACCAGCATGGGCAGAAGTTTCGATTCACCCCTCCACTTT. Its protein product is CATSMGRSFDSPLHF.

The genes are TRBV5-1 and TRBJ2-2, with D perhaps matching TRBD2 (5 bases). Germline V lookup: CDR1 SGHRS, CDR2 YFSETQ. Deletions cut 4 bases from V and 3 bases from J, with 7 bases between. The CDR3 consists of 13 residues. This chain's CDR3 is CASSPADTGELFF. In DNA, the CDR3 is TGCGCCAGCAGCCCAGCGGACACCGGGGAGCTGTTTTTT.

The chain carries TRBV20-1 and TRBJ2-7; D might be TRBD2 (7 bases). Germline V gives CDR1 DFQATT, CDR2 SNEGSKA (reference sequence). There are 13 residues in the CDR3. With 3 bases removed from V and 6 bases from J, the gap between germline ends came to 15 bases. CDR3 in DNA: TGCAGTGCTAGTCTCCAGGGGAGGGCCGAGCAGTACTTC. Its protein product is CSASLQGRAEQYF.

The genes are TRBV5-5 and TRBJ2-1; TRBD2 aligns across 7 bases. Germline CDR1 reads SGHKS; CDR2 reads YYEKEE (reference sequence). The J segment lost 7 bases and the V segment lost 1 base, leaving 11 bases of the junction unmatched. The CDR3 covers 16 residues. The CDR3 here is CASSLHQAGVINEQFF. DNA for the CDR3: TGTGCCAGCAGCTTGCATCAGGCGGGAGTCATAAATGAGCAGTTCTTC.

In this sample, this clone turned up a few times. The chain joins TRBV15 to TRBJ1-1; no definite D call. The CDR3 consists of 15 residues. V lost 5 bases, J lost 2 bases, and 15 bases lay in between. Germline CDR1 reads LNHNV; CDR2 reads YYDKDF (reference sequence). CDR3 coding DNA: TGTGCCACCAGCCCCCCGGGGTCAGATAACACTGAAGCTTTCTTT. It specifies CATSPPGSDNTEAFF.